This TCR beta chain was recovered during a study of blood T cell repertoires in COVID-19. Only in-frame clones appear in the TCRdb table, and some are missing; sequencing was by immunoSEQ multiplex PCR. The table has over 600,000 clones, just under 90% seen once; the top ten hold around 0.3%. The CDR3 consists of 11 residues. Germline-derived CDR1 and CDR2 are LNHDA and SQIVND (reference sequence). V lost 6 bases and J lost 11; bases outside the gene matches: 5. V and J are TRBV19 and TRBJ1-1, with 8 bases matching TRBD1. The TCR originated in a woman aged 18-29 years with acute or convalescent COVID-19. The sample taken for sequencing was peripheral blood. The CDR3: CASRITGGAFF. In DNA, the CDR3 is TGTGCCAGTAGGATTACAGGGGGGGCTTTCTTT. The full variable domain, its missing parts supplied by reference TRBV19 and TRBJ1-1, is DGGITQSPKYLFRKEGQNVTLSCEQNLNHDAMYWYRQDPGQGLRLIYYSQIVNDFQKGDIAEGYSVSREKKESFPLTVTSAQKNPTAFYLCASRITGGAFFGQGTRLTVV.